A single sample gave rise to the 30 T cell receptor beta chains below, sequenced in a study of T-cell reconstitution after alpha-beta-depleted transplantation in children. Preparing the TCRbeta library involved the use of unique molecular identifiers. TCRdb re-called the PCR reads through MiXCR, storing one row per CDR3 protein. The table includes approximately 220,000 distinct CDR3 sequences, approximately 17% detected once. The material sequenced was PBMCs, mostly from graft donor cells, taken 360 days after TCRalphabeta/CD19-depleted stem cell transplant. These receptor sequences come from a male patient between 2 and 10 years old who had a stem cell transplant for acute lymphoblastic leukemia, so the T cells may come from the graft donor.

The V and J genes are TRBV25-1 and TRBJ1-5; D not resolved. The V gene's germline CDR1 is MGHDK and CDR2 SYGVNS. Trimming pared 1 base from V and 7 bases from J, leaving 11 bases between. The CDR3 has 14 amino acids. The CDR3 region has the DNA TGTGCCAGCAGTGAATCCGGGCGGTCCCAGCCCCAGCATTTT. Translated: CASSESGRSQPQHF.

This clonotype has ten or more counts. The J gene is TRBJ2-1, the V gene TRBV9, with no clear D. The CDR3 consists of 16 residues. Per germline, CDR1 SGDLS and CDR2 YYNGEE. V lost 4 bases to trimming and J lost 0 bases, with 14 bases between them. The CDR3 DNA sequence: TGTGCCAGCAGCCCCACGGGCTACGTCTCCTACAATGAGCAGTTCTTC. It encodes CASSPTGYVSYNEQFF.

The chain joins TRBV29-1 to TRBJ2-1, with D unclear. The V and J ends lost 3 bases and 9 bases respectively, with 15 bases between them. The CDR3 sequence is 13 residues long. The germline V gene encodes CDR1 SQVTM and CDR2 ANQGSEA. The CDR3 DNA reads TGCAGCGTTGAGGATCCCGGCTTTAGTGAGCAGTTCTTC. It encodes CSVEDPGFSEQFF.

This clonotype was observed a few times. The J gene is TRBJ1-4, the V gene TRBV7-8; D gene unclear. The CDR3 sequence is 14 residues long. V gave up 1 base and J gave up 3 bases, with 6 bases separating them. The V gene's germline CDR1 is SGHVS and CDR2 FQNEAQ. CDR3 loop: CASSLGASNEKLFF. The CDR3 nucleotides are TGTGCCAGCAGCTTAGGTGCATCTAATGAAAAACTGTTTTTT.

The V and J genes are TRBV10-3 and TRBJ2-3; TRBD1 agrees at 9 bases. V lost 5 bases and J lost 2; bases outside the gene matches: 14. Germline CDR1 reads ENHRY; CDR2 reads SYGVKD. The CDR3 length is 18 residues. DNA for the CDR3: TGTGCCATCAGTAACGGACAAAGGACAGGGGCAACCACAGATACGCAGTATTTT. Translating it yields CAISNGQRTGATTDTQYF.

The V call is TRBV18, the J call TRBJ2-7; D may be TRBD2 (5 bases). CDR1 KGHSH and CDR2 LQKENI come from the germline V gene. This CDR3 comprises 14 residues. Trimming left V 6 bases short and J 2 bases short, with 14 bases between. The CDR3: CASSPSGDTYEQYF. In DNA form, the CDR3 reads TGTGCCAGCTCGCCGTCCGGGGATACCTACGAGCAGTACTTC.

The chain combines TRBV7-6 with TRBJ2-3; D might be TRBD2 (6 bases). Trimming shortened V by 4 bases and J by 3 bases, and 14 bases separated the two germline ends. The CDR3 covers 15 residues. Germline loops: CDR1 SGHVS, CDR2 FNYEAQ. The CDR3 is CASSSREGRTDTQYF. The CDR3 region has the DNA TGTGCCAGCAGCTCCCGCGAGGGGAGGACAGATACGCAGTATTTT.

The chain has TRBV6-5 and TRBJ2-7; 9 bases line up with TRBD1. The length of the CDR3 is 14 residues. CDR1 is MNHEY and CDR2 is SVGAGI in the germline V gene. J gave up 3 bases and V 6 bases, and 6 bases lay outside the gene matches. CDR3 bases: TGTGCCAGCAGGTATACGGGACAGGGCTACGAGCAGTACTTC. It yields the protein CASRYTGQGYEQYF.

The V call is TRBV4-3, the J call TRBJ1-2, with TRBD1 identical over 8 bases. The CDR3 spans 14 residues. Trimming took 3 bases from V and 8 from J; bases not matched to a gene: 8. Looked up from germline, CDR1 is LGHNA and CDR2 is YSLEER. CDR3 nucleotides: TGCGCCAGCAGCCAGGACCGACAGGGGATCGGCTACACCTTC. Translated, it gives CASSQDRQGIGYTF.

This clonotype was seen a handful of times. This chain uses TRBV11-2 with TRBJ2-1; 8 bases align to TRBD2. Germline V CDR1 and CDR2: SGHAT, FQNNGV. The CDR3 has 14 residues. With V trimmed by 1 base and J by 9 bases, 5 bases remained unmatched. The CDR3: CASSLGGGGIEQFF. The CDR3 region has the DNA TGTGCCAGCAGCTTAGGGGGCGGGGGGATTGAGCAGTTCTTC.

The chain is built from TRBV10-1 and TRBJ1-3, with unresolved D. This CDR3 contains 14 residues. CDR1 and CDR2 (germline): WNHNN, SYGVQD (reference sequence). V shed 3 bases and J shed 0 bases, with 6 bases lying between them. CDR3 nucleotides: TGCGCCAGCAGTGAATGGAACTCTGGAAACACCATATATTTT. It is translated as CASSEWNSGNTIYF.

This chain connects TRBV29-1 to TRBJ2-3; D uncertain. The CDR3 totals 18 residues. The V and J ends lost 0 bases and 3 bases respectively, with 22 bases between them. CDR1 SQVTM and CDR2 ANQGSEA come from the germline V gene. The chain's CDR3 is CSVEESWWLSPGTDTQYF. Here the CDR3 DNA reads TGCAGCGTTGAAGAGTCTTGGTGGCTCTCCCCCGGGACAGATACGCAGTATTTT.

This chain uses TRBV6-5 with TRBJ1-5, with D hard to call. Trimming removed 1 base at V and 5 bases at J, with 15 bases between. The CDR3 length is 16 residues. CDR1 MNHEY and CDR2 SVGAGI come from the germline V gene. CDR3 DNA: TGTGCCAGCAGTTACTTGCACCCTGGGGAGGATCAGCCCCAGCATTTT. Translation gives CASSYLHPGEDQPQHF.

The chain couples TRBV10-3 to TRBJ1-1, with a possible D match to TRBD1 (6 bases). Germline CDR1 reads ENHRY; CDR2 reads SYGVKD. Trimming took 8 bases from V and 2 from J, leaving 9 bases between them. The CDR3 extends over 12 amino acids. The CDR3 DNA reads as TGTGCCATCGGGGGCCTAAACACTGAAGCTTTCTTT. Translation: CAIGGLNTEAFF.

This sequence joins TRBV5-8 and TRBJ1-2, with D uncertain. Between the trimmed V and J ends, which lost 0 bases and 8 bases, there was a span of 20 bases. CDR1 is SGHTS and CDR2 is YDEGEE in the germline V gene. The CDR3 is 16 residues long. For the CDR3, the DNA is TGTGCCAGCAGCTTGGTCTCGATAGGCGGGATCCAAGGCTACACCTTC. It translates to CASSLVSIGGIQGYTF.

This clonotype showed up many times. The chain combines TRBV12-3 or TRBV12-4 with TRBJ2-3; no firm D call. The CDR3 totals 14 residues. Trimming pared 6 bases from V and 0 bases from J, leaving 10 bases between. CDR3 nucleotides: TGTGCCAGCAGCACTTATCCTAGCACAGATACGCAGTATTTT. It yields the protein CASSTYPSTDTQYF.

V is TRBV6-2 or TRBV6-3 and J is TRBJ1-1; 7 nucleotides agree with TRBD1. The germline CDR1 and CDR2 sequences are MNHEY and SVGEGT. Losses at the gene ends were 5 bases for V and 2 bases for J; bases not matched to a gene: 14. The CDR3 has 17 amino acids. CDR3 bases: TGTGCCAGCAGTCCAACGCACAGGGGAGGTCCCAACACTGAAGCTTTCTTT. As protein: CASSPTHRGGPNTEAFF.

The sample holds many counts of this clonotype. V and J are TRBV29-1 and TRBJ1-2, with TRBD1 as a possible D gene (6 bases). Between the trimmed V and J ends, which lost 0 bases and 11 bases, there was a span of 10 bases. Germline V lookup: CDR1 SQVTM, CDR2 ANQGSEA. The CDR3 consists of 11 residues. CDR3 sequence (DNA): TGCAGCGTTGAAGATTTAAGGGGGTACACCTTC. Amino acid sequence: CSVEDLRGYTF.

The gene calls are TRBV11-1 and TRBJ2-4; no reliable D call. CDR3 length equals 18 residues. V lost 2 bases and J 0 bases, leaving 17 bases between the germline ends. Looked up from germline, CDR1 is SGHAT and CDR2 is FQDESV (reference sequence). The CDR3 DNA sequence: TGTGCCAGCAGCTTACCGGAGCGAGAGCCCCTAGCCAAAAACATTCAGTACTTC. The encoded protein is CASSLPEREPLAKNIQYF.

By its share, this clonotype is medium-sized. The rearrangement links TRBV9 to TRBJ2-3, with D tentatively TRBD2 (7 bases). This CDR3 spans 13 amino acids. Germline V gene data show CDR1 as SGDLS and CDR2 as YYNGEE. V lost 6 bases to trimming and J lost 5 bases, with 13 bases between them. In nucleotides, the CDR3 is TGTGCCAGCAAGGGGGGGCATGGAGATACGCAGTATTTT. Translation: CASKGGHGDTQYF.

This chain connects TRBV10-3 to TRBJ2-1; 11 bases line up with TRBD2. The CDR3 has 14 amino acids. The V gene's germline CDR1 is ENHRY and CDR2 SYGVKD. Germline trimming cut 10 bases from V and 9 bases from J; bases unmatched to any gene: 11. Written as DNA, the CDR3 is TGTGCCAACTCTCCGGGACTAGCGGCTGTTGAGCAGTTCTTC. It translates to CANSPGLAAVEQFF.

This clonotype was seen ten or more times. This sequence joins TRBV5-1 and TRBJ2-1; 8 nucleotides match TRBD2. The germline gives CDR1 SGHRS, CDR2 YFSETQ. This CDR3 has 14 amino acids. V was clipped by 4 bases and J by 5 bases; unmatched bases: 5. The CDR3 region is CASSLTSGNNEQFF. The DNA of the CDR3 is TGCGCCAGCAGCCTCACTAGCGGCAACAATGAGCAGTTCTTC.

V and J are TRBV2 and TRBJ1-1; unclear D gene. Germline V gives CDR1 SNHLY, CDR2 FYNNEI. Deletions cut 6 bases from V and 1 base from J, with 12 bases between. The CDR3 length is 14 residues. In nucleotides, the CDR3 is TGTGCCAGCAGGATTGGCGCCCCGAACACTGAAGCTTTCTTT. Amino acids: CASRIGAPNTEAFF. The full variable domain, rest sourced from reference TRBV2 and TRBJ1-1, is EPEVTQTPSHQVTQMGQEVILRCVPISNHLYFYWYRQILGQKVEFLVSFYNNEISEKSEIFDDQFSVERPDGSNFTLKIRSTKLEDSAMYFCASRIGAPNTEAFFGQGTRLTVV.

The chain uses TRBV5-1 and TRBJ2-1; TRBD2 matches 8 bases. Losses at the gene ends were 4 bases for V and 3 bases for J; bases not matched to a gene: 18. In germline, CDR1 is SGHRS, CDR2 YFSETQ. The CDR3 has 19 amino acids. DNA for the CDR3: TGCGCCAGCAGCCCCATGAGGATCTCCGGGGGGGCCGACTACAATGAGCAGTTCTTC. This sequence encodes CASSPMRISGGADYNEQFF.

This clonotype was detected only once. This chain uses TRBV18 with TRBJ1-1, with 8 bases lining up with TRBD1. There are 14 residues in the CDR3. Germline CDR1 is KGHSH and CDR2 is LQKENI. Germline trimming cut 3 bases from V and 3 bases from J; bases unmatched to any gene: 3. The CDR3 DNA is TGTGCCAGCTCACCGGACAGGGTGTACACTGAAGCTTTCTTT. This gives the protein CASSPDRVYTEAFF.

This clonotype has only a few counts. The rearrangement uses TRBV21-1 and TRBJ1-2. TRBV21-1 is termed a pseudogene. CDR3 length: 15 residues. The CDR3 region has the DNA TGTGCCAGCAGCAAAGACACAGAGACTAACTATGGCTACACCTTC. This codes for CASSKDTETNYGYTF.

V gene TRBV27 combines with J gene TRBJ2-1, with TRBD2 identical over 10 bases. CDR1 and CDR2 (germline): MNHEY, SMNVEV (reference sequence). V gave up 5 bases and J gave up 7 bases; unmatched junction bases: 8. There are 15 residues in the CDR3. CDR3 sequence: CASSTQRGGLNEQFF. CDR3 nucleotide sequence: TGTGCCAGCAGTACCCAGCGGGGGGGCCTTAATGAGCAGTTCTTC.

The chain combines TRBV20-1 with TRBJ1-1; TRBD1 matches 8 bases. The J segment lost 5 bases and the V segment lost 5 bases, leaving 10 bases of the junction unmatched. The CDR3 is 14 residues long. Germline CDR1 DFQATT, CDR2 SNEGSKA (reference sequence). This chain's CDR3 is CSAGSQGAKTEAFF. The CDR3 DNA reads TGCAGTGCTGGCAGCCAGGGGGCTAAAACTGAAGCTTTCTTT.

This clonotype was counted between two and nine times. This chain links TRBV5-1 with TRBJ1-3; D remains ambiguous. Per the germline V gene, CDR1 is SGHRS and CDR2 is YFSETQ. CDR3 length equals 14 residues. Trimming stripped 4 bases from V and 2 bases from J, with 10 bases between. CDR3 region: CASSLLGTGNTIYF. The CDR3 DNA sequence: TGCGCCAGCAGCCTTCTCGGGACTGGAAACACCATATATTTT.

This clonotype was counted a few times. This chain uses TRBV28 with TRBJ2-1, with 9 nucleotides matching TRBD2. The CDR3 is 20 residues long. CDR1 is MDHEN, CDR2 SYDVKM, per germline. Trimming removed 3 bases from V and 3 bases from J; junction bases left unmatched: 18. CDR3 DNA: TGTGCCAGCAGTTTCTCCTGGGACACAGATTTAGCGGGAGACTACAATGAGCAGTTCTTC. This translates into CASSFSWDTDLAGDYNEQFF.